What follows is one TCR beta chain and its context. The CDR3 loop spans 16 amino acids. Germline assignment: CDR1 SGDLS and CDR2 YYNGEE. V was cut by 3 bases and J by 4 bases, with 17 bases left in between. TCRdb keeps only in-frame clones here, not all; method: immunoSEQ multiplex PCR. The sample shows tens of thousands of clones, 93% of them seen only once. This sample was included in a study of OX40 agonist ivuxolimab in advanced cancers. Study-wide context: In this trial design, patients received ivuxolimab intravenously at 0.01 to 10 mg/kg every 2 weeks.

The chain couples TRBV9 to TRBJ2-1; D is perhaps TRBD2 (6 bases). The source material was CD4+ or CD8+ T cells sorted from blood, sampled in a trial of the OX40 agonist ivuxolimab. The clonotype originates from an adult with an advanced solid tumor such as melanoma, head and neck, liver or kidney cancer. This CDR3 is CASSGGLGGDYNEQFF. CDR3 coding DNA: TGTGCCAGCAGCGGCGGACTTGGCGGGGATTACAATGAGCAGTTCTTC.